This T cell receptor (beta chain) originates from a study of beta chain features in type 1 diabetes. Each donor gave one heparinised blood draw averaging about 100 mL. The V segment lost 4 bases and the J segment 4 bases; nucleotides outside the gene matches: 5. Per germline, CDR1 SGHNT and CDR2 YYREEE (reference sequence). The CDR3 sequence is 16 residues long. Expressed TCRB transcripts got sequenced, as all isolated RNA was reverse transcribed. Sequenced by immunoSEQ multiplex PCR; TCRdb stores in-frame clones only, minus some. The repertoire consists of under 500,000 clones, with 30% occurring once and the leading ten covering almost 0.065%.

V gene TRBV5-4 combines with J gene TRBJ2-3; 14 bases are shared with TRBD2. Material: naive CD4+ T cells from blood. The receptor was derived from a man between 18 and 35 years old in good health. The CDR3 DNA follows: TGTGCCAGCAGCCAAGGGGGACTAGCGGGAGCAGATACGCAGTATTTT. This encodes CASSQGGLAGADTQYF. Together with reference TRBV5-4 and TRBJ2-3, the CDR3 gives the full variable domain: ETGVTQSPTHLIKTRGQQVTLRCSSQSGHNTVSWYQQALGQGPQFIFQYYREEENGRGNFPPRFSGLQFPNYSSELNVNALELDDSALYLCASSQGGLAGADTQYFGPGTRLTVL.